This T cell receptor beta chain was retrieved from a study of CD8 T cells in Susac syndrome. Reverse transcription used roughly 0.5 to 1 ug RNA and random hexamers. One entry per CDR3 protein results from TCRdb running MiXCR on the immunoSEQ multiplex PCR reads. Of around 170,000 distinct CDR3 sequences listed, around 95% are singletons. Diagnostic criteria for definite or probable disease, in their recently defined form, were met by the patients with Susac syndrome. This clonotype came up once. Germline lookup yields CDR1 LGHDT and CDR2 YNNKEL (reference sequence). CDR3 length: 14 residues. Trimming cost V 4 bases and J 2 bases, with 11 bases left between them.

Sequenced input: CD4+ T cells from PBMCs. The sequence was collected from a human donor with Susac syndrome. The chain is built from TRBV3-1 and TRBJ1-1; D is ambiguous. CDR3 loop: CASSPFVGNTEAFF. The CDR3 nucleotides are TGTGCCAGCAGCCCTTTTGTTGGAAACACTGAAGCTTTCTTT.